The source of this T cell receptor (beta chain) is a study of blood T cells in healthy people across ages. Study-level points and caveats: Strong correlation existed between TCR beta diversity and naive T cell percentage.

The donors, all healthy, were Caucasians living in Russia, aged roughly 6 to 100. Regarding this clonotype: Its antigen remains unknown.

Germline V gene sequence: CDR1 KGHDR, CDR2 SFDVKD. Trimming stripped 0 bases from V and 6 bases from J, with 6 bases between. The CDR3 covers 13 residues. Together with a sample-barcoded 5' primer, a J-beta primer mix was included in a second PCR lasting about 6 to 11 cycles. TCRdb recomputed calls from the 5' RACE reads with MiXCR, one row per CDR3 protein. The profile covers about a million distinct CDR3 sequences, with around 46% appearing a single time and around an eighth taken by the ten largest. The TCR originated in a man between 25 and 39 years old in good health. Sequencing input: blood. J is TRBJ2-3 and V is TRBV24-1, with D unresolved. The CDR3 region has the DNA TGTGCCACCAGTGATTTGCGTGAGGATACGCAGTATTTT. Translation: CATSDLREDTQYF.